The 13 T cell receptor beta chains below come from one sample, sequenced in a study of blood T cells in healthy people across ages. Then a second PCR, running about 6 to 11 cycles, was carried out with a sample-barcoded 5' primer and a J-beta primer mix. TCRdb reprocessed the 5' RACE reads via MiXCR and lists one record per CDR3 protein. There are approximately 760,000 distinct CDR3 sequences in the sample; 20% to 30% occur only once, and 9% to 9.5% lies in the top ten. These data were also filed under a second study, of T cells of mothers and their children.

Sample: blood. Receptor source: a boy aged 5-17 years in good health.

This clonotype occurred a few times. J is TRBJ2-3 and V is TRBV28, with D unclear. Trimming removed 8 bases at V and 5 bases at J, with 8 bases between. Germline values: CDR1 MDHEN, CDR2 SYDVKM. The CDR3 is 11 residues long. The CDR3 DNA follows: TGTGCCAGCCAAGAGCGAGATACGCAGTATTTT. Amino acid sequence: CASQERDTQYF.

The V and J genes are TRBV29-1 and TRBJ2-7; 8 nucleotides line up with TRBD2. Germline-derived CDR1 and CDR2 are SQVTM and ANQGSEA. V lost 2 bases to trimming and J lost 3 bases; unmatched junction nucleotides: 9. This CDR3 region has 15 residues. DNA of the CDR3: TGCAGCGTTGAATCTACTAGCGGAGCTTTCTACGAGCAGTACTTC. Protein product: CSVESTSGAFYEQYF.

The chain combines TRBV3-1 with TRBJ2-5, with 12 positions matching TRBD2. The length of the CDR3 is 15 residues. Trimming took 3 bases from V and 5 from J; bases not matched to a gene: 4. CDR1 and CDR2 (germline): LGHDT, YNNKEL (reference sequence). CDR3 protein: CASSHLAGGLETQYF. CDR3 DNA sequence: TGTGCCAGCAGCCACCTAGCGGGAGGGTTGGAGACCCAGTACTTC.

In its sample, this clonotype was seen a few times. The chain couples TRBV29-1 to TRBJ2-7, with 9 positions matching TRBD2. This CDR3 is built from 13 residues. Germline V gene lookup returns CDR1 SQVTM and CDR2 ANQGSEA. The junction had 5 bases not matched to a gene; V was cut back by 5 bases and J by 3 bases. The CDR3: CSVRAGGNYEQYF. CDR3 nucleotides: TGCAGCGTTCGAGCGGGAGGTAACTACGAGCAGTACTTC.

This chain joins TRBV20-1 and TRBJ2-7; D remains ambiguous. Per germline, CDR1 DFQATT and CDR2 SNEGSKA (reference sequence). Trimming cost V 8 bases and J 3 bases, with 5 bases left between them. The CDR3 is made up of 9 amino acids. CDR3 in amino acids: CSPDYEQYF. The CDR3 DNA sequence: TGCAGTCCGGACTACGAGCAGTACTTC.

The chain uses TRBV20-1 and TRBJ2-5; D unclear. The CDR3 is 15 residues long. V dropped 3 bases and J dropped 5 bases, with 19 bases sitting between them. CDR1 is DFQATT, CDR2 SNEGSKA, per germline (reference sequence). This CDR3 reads CSASFFVDSPETQYF. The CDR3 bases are TGCAGTGCTAGTTTCTTCGTCGACTCACCCGAGACCCAGTACTTC.

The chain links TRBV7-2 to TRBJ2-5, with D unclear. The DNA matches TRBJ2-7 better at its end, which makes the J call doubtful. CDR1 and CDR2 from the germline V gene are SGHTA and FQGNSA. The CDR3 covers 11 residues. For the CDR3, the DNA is TGTGCCAACACCTACAACTACGAGCAGTACTTC. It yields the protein CANTYNYEQYF.

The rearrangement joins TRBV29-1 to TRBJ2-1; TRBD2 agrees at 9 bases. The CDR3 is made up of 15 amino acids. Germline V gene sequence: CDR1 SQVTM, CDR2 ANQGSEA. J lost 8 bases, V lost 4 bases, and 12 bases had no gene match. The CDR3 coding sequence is TGCAGCGTTGGAGGCGGGAGGGTTTCTTTTGATGAGCAGTTCTTC. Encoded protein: CSVGGGRVSFDEQFF.

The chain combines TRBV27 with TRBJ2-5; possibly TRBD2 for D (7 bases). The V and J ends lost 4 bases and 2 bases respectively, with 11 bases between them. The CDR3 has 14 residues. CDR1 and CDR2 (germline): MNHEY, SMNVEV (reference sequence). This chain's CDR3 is CASSWGGRQETQYF. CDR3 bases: TGTGCCAGCAGTTGGGGGGGCAGGCAAGAGACCCAGTACTTC.

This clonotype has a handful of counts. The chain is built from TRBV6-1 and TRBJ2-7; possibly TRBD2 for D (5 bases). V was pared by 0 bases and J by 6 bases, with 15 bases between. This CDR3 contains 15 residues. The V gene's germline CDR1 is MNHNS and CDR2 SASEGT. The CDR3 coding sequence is TGTGCCAGCAGTGAAGCGCCCGATACGGGGAGCGAGCAGTACTTC. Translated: CASSEAPDTGSEQYF.

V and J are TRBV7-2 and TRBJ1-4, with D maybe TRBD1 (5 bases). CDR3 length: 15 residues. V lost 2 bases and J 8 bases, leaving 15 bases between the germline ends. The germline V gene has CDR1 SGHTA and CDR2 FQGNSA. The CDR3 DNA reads TGTGCCAGCAGCTTACTTCAGGGTATGAGGGAAAAACTGTTTTTT. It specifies CASSLLQGMREKLFF.

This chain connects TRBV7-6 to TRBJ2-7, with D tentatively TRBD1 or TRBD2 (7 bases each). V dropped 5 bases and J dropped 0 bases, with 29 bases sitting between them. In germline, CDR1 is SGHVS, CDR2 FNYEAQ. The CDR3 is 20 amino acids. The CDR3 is CASSARGPGGGRINSYEQYF. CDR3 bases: TGTGCCAGCAGCGCCCGAGGCCCAGGGGGGGGACGGATCAACTCCTACGAGCAGTACTTC.

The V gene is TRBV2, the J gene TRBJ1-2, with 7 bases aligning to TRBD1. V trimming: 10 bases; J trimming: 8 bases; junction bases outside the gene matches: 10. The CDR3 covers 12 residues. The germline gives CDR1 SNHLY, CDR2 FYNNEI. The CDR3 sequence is CAILLQGKGYTF. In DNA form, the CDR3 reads TGTGCCATCCTCCTACAGGGGAAAGGCTACACCTTC. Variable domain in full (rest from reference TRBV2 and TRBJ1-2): EPEVTQTPSHQVTQMGQEVILRCVPISNHLYFYWYRQILGQKVEFLVSFYNNEISEKSEIFDDQFSVERPDGSNFTLKIRSTKLEDSAMYFCAILLQGKGYTFGSGTRLTVV.